Below, one TCR beta chain is given with its context. The antigen is not known. This entry comes from a study of cytomegalovirus exposure and HLA in healthy donors. Study-wide results and limits: Several V segments, TRBV6-2 and TRBV6-3 among them, could not be told apart and were dropped.

This PCR relied on a set of 60 Vbeta primers and 13 Jbeta primers. Clones were sequenced by immunoSEQ multiplex PCR, and TCRdb holds only the in-frame ones, with some missing. The sample carries 120,000 to 150,000 clones, around 57% recorded once. Germline V gene sequence: CDR1 MNHNS, CDR2 SASEGT. This CDR3 is 15 amino acids long. The V gene lost 3 bases and the J gene lost 5 bases, with 16 bases spanning the gap. The chain uses TRBV6-1 and TRBJ2-5; D is perhaps TRBD2 (7 bases). Sequencing was performed on PBMCs. The source is a male donor in good health and CMV-seronegative. This CDR3 is CASSDRGGGSETQYF. CDR3 nucleotide sequence: TGTGCCAGCAGTGATCGGGGCGGGGGCTCGGAGACCCAGTACTTC.